This T cell receptor beta chain appears in the sequencing data of a study of blood T cell repertoires in COVID-19. Whole-study context: The origin of the acute and convalescent COVID-19 samples was the United States, Italy and Spain. The cDNA or gDNA used as material had been derived from T cells, B-cell-depleted T cells, or PBMCs.

Using immunoSEQ multiplex PCR, the repertoire was profiled, and TCRdb retains in-frame clones only, with some absent. The data show about 420,000 clones, roughly 90% seen once. The CDR3 contains 15 residues. Trimming cost V 6 bases and J 1 base; bases outside gene matches: 5. The V gene's germline CDR1 is MNHEY and CDR2 SVGAGI. The V call is TRBV6-5, the J call TRBJ2-1, with 8 bases matching TRBD2. Sequencing was done on a sample of peripheral blood. The origin of this receptor is a man younger than 35 with COVID-19, enrolled during active disease. CDR3 DNA: TGTGCCAGCAGGGCGAGCGGGAGATCCTACAATGAGCAGTTCTTC. It is translated as CASRASGRSYNEQFF.